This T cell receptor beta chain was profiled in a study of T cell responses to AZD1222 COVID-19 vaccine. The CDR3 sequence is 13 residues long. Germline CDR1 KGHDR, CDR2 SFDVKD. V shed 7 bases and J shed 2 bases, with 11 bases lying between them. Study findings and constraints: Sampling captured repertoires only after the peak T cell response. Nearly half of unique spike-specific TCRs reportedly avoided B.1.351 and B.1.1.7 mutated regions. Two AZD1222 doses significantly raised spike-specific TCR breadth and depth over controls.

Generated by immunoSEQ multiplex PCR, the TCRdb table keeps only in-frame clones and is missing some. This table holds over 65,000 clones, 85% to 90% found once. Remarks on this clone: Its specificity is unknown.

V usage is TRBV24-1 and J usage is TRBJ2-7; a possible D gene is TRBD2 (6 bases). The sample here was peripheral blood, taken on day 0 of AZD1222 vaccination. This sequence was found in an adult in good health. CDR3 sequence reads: CATSPGGTYEQYF. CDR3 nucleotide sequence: TGTGCCACCAGCCCCGGGGGTACCTACGAGCAGTACTTC.